The next 19 T cell receptor beta chains were all read from a single sample in a study of cytomegalovirus exposure and HLA in healthy donors. This PCR relied on a set of 60 Vbeta primers and 13 Jbeta primers. Only in-frame clones appear in the TCRdb table, and some are missing; sequencing was by immunoSEQ multiplex PCR. This table lists approximately 130,000 clones. Sequences were obtained from PBMCs. The receptors originated from a woman aged 60-70 years in good health and CMV-seronegative.

Remarks on this clone: At one boundary the junction diverges from the germline segment, which might be a read error. The V gene is TRBV19, the J gene TRBJ1-5, with 11 bases matching TRBD1. The CDR3 runs 19 residues. Germline V gene sequence: CDR1 LNHDA, CDR2 SQIVND (reference sequence). The CDR3 here is CASRALDRGRSVGNQPRHF. Written as DNA, the CDR3 is TGTGCCAGTAGAGCCTTGGACAGGGGGCGAAGTGTAGGCAATCAGCCCCGGCATTTT.

The chain links TRBV7-3 to TRBJ2-1, with D perhaps TRBD2 (6 bases). The V gene lost 3 bases and the J gene lost 1 base, with 10 bases spanning the gap. The V gene's germline CDR1 is SGHTA and CDR2 FQGTGA. The CDR3 loop spans 15 amino acids. CDR3 nucleotide sequence: TGTGCCAGCAGCTTGGGGCGGGGATCCTACAATGAGCAGTTCTTC. Translated: CASSLGRGSYNEQFF.

The J gene is TRBJ2-3, the V gene TRBV7-9, with D tentatively TRBD2 (7 bases). The CDR3 is 18 amino acids. V was clipped by 4 bases and J by 0 bases, with 20 bases between them. Germline lookup yields CDR1 SEHNR and CDR2 FQNEAQ (reference sequence). CDR3 sequence (DNA): TGTGCCAGCAGCTCCTCGTCCGGGAGGACAGAGAGCACAGATACGCAGTATTTT. Translated, it gives CASSSSSGRTESTDTQYF. The whole variable domain, filled in from reference TRBV7-9 and TRBJ2-3, reads DTGVSQNPRHKITKRGQNVTFRCDPISEHNRLYWYRQTLGQGPEFLTYFQNEAQLEKSRLLSDRFSAERPKGSFSTLEIQRTEQGDSAMYLCASSSSSGRTESTDTQYFGPGTRLTVL.

This rearrangement joins TRBV19 to TRBJ2-5; D unresolved. The DNA end favors TRBJ2-7, so the J call may be wrong. Germline values: CDR1 LNHDA, CDR2 SQIVND (reference sequence). The CDR3 covers 12 residues. The CDR3 spells CASSIDPYEQYF. CDR3 sequence (DNA): TGTGCCAGTAGTATAGATCCTTACGAGCAGTACTTC.

This chain links TRBV6-1 with TRBJ2-1; 8 bases are a match to TRBD2. Trimming removed 7 bases from V and 5 bases from J; junction bases left unmatched: 10. The CDR3 sequence is 15 residues long. Germline V gene sequence: CDR1 MNHNS, CDR2 SASEGT. CDR3 nucleotides: TGTGCCAGCACCAGAACGCCGCGGGGGGACAATGAGCAGTTCTTC. This gives the protein CASTRTPRGDNEQFF.

The chain uses TRBV21-1 and TRBJ2-7; TRBD1 is the table's D call and was not checked against the DNA. TRBV21-1 is termed a pseudogene. CDR3 length: 14 residues. CDR3 in amino acids: CASSKRTDCYEQYF. In DNA form, the CDR3 reads TGTGCCAGCAGCAAACGGACAGACTGCTACGAGCAGTACTTC.

The chain uses TRBV10-2 and TRBJ1-1, with a possible D match to TRBD1 (5 bases). This CDR3 is built from 13 residues. The germline CDR1 and CDR2 sequences are WSHSY and SAAADI. Trimming cost V 7 bases and J 5 bases, with 14 bases left between them. CDR3 nucleotide sequence: TGCGCCAGCACACAGCGGGGGTGGACTGAAGCTTTCTTT. Encoded protein: CASTQRGWTEAFF.

The V gene is TRBV29-1, the J gene TRBJ2-3, with a tentative D call TRBD2 (5 bases). Germline-derived CDR1 and CDR2 are SQVTM and ANQGSEA. Trimming cost V 5 bases and J 1 base, with 7 bases left between them. There are 12 residues in the CDR3. The DNA of the CDR3 is TGCAGCGTTTTCGGGGGCACAGATACGCAGTATTTT. It is translated as CSVFGGTDTQYF.

This chain links TRBV19 with TRBJ1-1; tentative D call: TRBD1 (5 bases). CDR3 length: 18 amino acids. Germline V gene lookup returns CDR1 LNHDA and CDR2 SQIVND (reference sequence). V was shortened by 2 bases and J by 4 bases, with 23 bases between the two germline ends. The CDR3 DNA reads as TGTGCCAGTAGTATAAGGTTCCAGGGTCGAGAAGTGGGCACTGAAGCTTTCTTT. Amino acids: CASSIRFQGREVGTEAFF. The variable domain in full, completed from reference TRBV19 and TRBJ1-1, reads DGGITQSPKYLFRKEGQNVTLSCEQNLNHDAMYWYRQDPGQGLRLIYYSQIVNDFQKGDIAEGYSVSREKKESFPLTVTSAQKNPTAFYLCASSIRFQGREVGTEAFFGQGTRLTVV.

The chain has TRBV11-2 and TRBJ2-1, with D perhaps TRBD1 (5 bases). CDR3 length: 15 residues. The germline CDR1 and CDR2 sequences are SGHAT and FQNNGV. Trimming cost V 4 bases and J 6 bases, with 16 bases left between them. This chain's CDR3 is CASSSPKYRFNEQFF. CDR3 bases: TGTGCCAGCAGCTCTCCCAAATACAGGTTCAATGAGCAGTTCTTC.

The CDR3 sequence is CASRDSNTGELFF. In nucleotides, the CDR3 is TGTGCCAGCCGGGACTCGAACACCGGGGAGCTGTTTTTT. The J gene is TRBJ2-2, the V gene TRBV7-8; D perhaps matches TRBD2 (6 bases). From germline, CDR1 is SGHVS and CDR2 FQNEAQ. The length of the CDR3 is 13 residues. Trimming took off 8 bases at V and 0 bases at J, with 7 bases between the two ends. Full variable domain (missing parts from reference TRBV7-8 and TRBJ2-2): GAGVSQSPRYKVAKRGQDVALRCDPISGHVSLFWYQQALGQGPEFLTYFQNEAQLDKSGLPSDRFFAERPEGSVSTLKIQRTQQEDSAVYLCASRDSNTGELFFGEGSRLTVL.

The chain joins TRBV4-2 to TRBJ2-1, with TRBD2 matching 9 bases. Unmatched junction bases numbered 4, after V lost 4 bases and J lost 6 bases. CDR1 and CDR2 (germline): LGHNA, YNFKEQ. There are 14 residues in the CDR3. CDR3 DNA: TGTGCCAGCAGCCCCGGGACTAGCATCAATGAGCAGTTCTTC. Translating it yields CASSPGTSINEQFF.

To note about this clone: The junction shows a germline mismatch at one end, possibly a read error. The V call is TRBV7-7, the J call TRBJ2-7; tentative D call: TRBD1 (6 bases). The CDR3 is 15 amino acids. Germline-derived CDR1 and CDR2 are SSHAT and FNYEAQ (reference sequence). As DNA, the CDR3 is TGTGCTAGCAGCTTAGGCCCGGGGACAACATACGAGCAGTACTTC. This codes for CASSLGPGTTYEQYF.

The rearrangement uses TRBV12-1 and TRBJ2-1; the table's D call, TRBD2, has no DNA check behind it. TRBV12-1 is described as a pseudogene. The CDR3 totals 17 residues. The CDR3 nucleotides are TGTGCCAGCAGCTTTTGGACTAGCGCGTTCTCCTACAATGAGCAGTTCTTC. Its translation is CASSFWTSAFSYNEQFF.

The chain combines TRBV2 with TRBJ2-2; 8 bases fit TRBD1. The V and J ends lost 7 bases and 6 bases, in that order; junction bases with no gene match: 7. Germline loops: CDR1 SNHLY, CDR2 FYNNEI. The CDR3 is 14 residues long. This chain's CDR3 is CASTGQGRSGELFF. Here the CDR3 DNA reads TGTGCCAGCACAGGACAGGGTCGTTCCGGGGAGCTGTTTTTT.

The chain joins TRBV5-6 to TRBJ2-3, with 13 nucleotides matching TRBD2. The V gene end was trimmed by 5 bases and the J gene end by 4 bases; junction bases not matched to a gene: 7. Germline V gene sequence: CDR1 SGHDT, CDR2 YYEEEE. This CDR3 has 16 amino acids. The CDR3 sequence is CASSGGTSGNPDTQYF. DNA for the CDR3: TGTGCCAGCAGTGGGGGGACTAGCGGGAACCCAGATACGCAGTATTTT.

The V and J genes are TRBV5-1 and TRBJ2-5; D is unresolved. The CDR3 extends over 16 amino acids. The V gene lost 1 base and the J gene lost 5 bases, with 18 bases spanning the gap. Germline V lookup: CDR1 SGHRS, CDR2 YFSETQ. CDR3 in amino acids: CASSLQIPSPEETQYF. In DNA form, the CDR3 reads TGCGCCAGCAGCTTGCAAATACCTTCACCCGAGGAGACCCAGTACTTC.

J is TRBJ2-2 and V is TRBV7-9; the D is unclear. The length of the CDR3 is 15 residues. V lost 2 bases and J lost 0, with 7 bases in between. CDR1 and CDR2 from the germline V gene are SEHNR and FQNEAQ (reference sequence). The CDR3: CASSLSLPNTGELFF. The CDR3 bases are TGTGCCAGCAGCTTATCCCTCCCGAACACCGGGGAGCTGTTTTTT.

This sequence joins TRBV28 and TRBJ2-3; 11 positions agree with TRBD2. Looked up from germline, CDR1 is MDHEN and CDR2 is SYDVKM. V lost 2 bases, J lost 4 bases, and 2 bases stayed unmatched. The CDR3 is 15 residues long. CDR3 nucleotide sequence: TGTGCCAGCAGTTTAGGACTAGCGGGTGCAGATACGCAGTATTTT. This translates into CASSLGLAGADTQYF.